This T cell receptor (beta chain) was captured in a study of CD8 T cells in ankylosing spondylitis. Notes on the study in general: A subset of motif variants has previously been described in the synovial fluid and blood of reactive arthritis. The study looked at matched synovial fluid samples from ankylosing spondylitis patients. Disease-linked clones were reported to be significantly enriched there. The study identified a TCR beta motif of under ten highly homologous variants that appeared characteristic of ankylosing spondylitis blood.

Turning to this clonotype: As yet, its antigen is unknown.

The CDR3 has 15 residues. The ends were cut back, 4 bases at V and 15 bases at J, with 25 bases in the middle. Germline loops: CDR1 SGHAT, CDR2 FQNNGV. Preparation of TCR beta libraries was done by quantitative 5'-RACE with molecular barcodes. TCRdb processed the 5' RACE reads anew with MiXCR; each CDR3 protein has one entry. The sample includes a few hundred thousand distinct CDR3 sequences, 20% of them seen just once. Sequencing was carried out using blood, either unsorted or a sorted T cell fraction (not recorded which). The receptor's source is a male donor with ankylosing spondylitis or in good health (not recorded which). The V and J genes are TRBV11-2 and TRBJ2-1, with D possibly being TRBD1 (5 bases). The CDR3 DNA sequence: TGTGCCAGCAGCTCTTACAGGCCTGGCGATTTGGTGGGGTTCTTC. It codes for CASSSYRPGDLVGFF.